Described below is a single T cell receptor beta chain sequence and its context. Its antigen is unidentified. Since a much larger clone is just one base distant, this may be a read error. The entry originates in a study of tumor-infiltrating lymphocytes in primary liver carcinoma. Study context: With diameters of roughly 4 to 10 cm, tumors were stage T1-T3 N0M0.

Total RNA (about 500 ng) served as template for TCR beta cDNA synthesis primed by a constant-region primer. Three nested multiplex PCR rounds, a slightly modified ARM-PCR method, built the TCR beta libraries. TCRdb redid the calling of the multiplex PCR reads with MiXCR, one entry per CDR3 protein. The sample lists about 96,000 distinct CDR3 sequences, less than 70% occurring once. DNA and RNA were both co-extracted from around 20-30 mg of bulk tissue that had not been sorted. Findings and limits, study-wide: Tumor-adjacent and tumor-blood pairs shared a smaller degree of overlap than tumor region pairs.

The clonotype was recovered from a man aged 35 to 55 with primary liver carcinoma and hepatitis B virus infection. Sequencing was carried out using tumor-adjacent normal liver tissue.

As DNA, the CDR3 is TGCGCCAGCAGCGCCACCTGGGACATGATTCTCAGAGATACGCAGTATTTT. Its translation is CASSATWDMILRDTQYF. The V and J genes are TRBV4-1 and TRBJ2-3; perhaps TRBD1 as D (6 bases). Germline lookup yields CDR1 MGHRA and CDR2 YSYEKL. The CDR3 extends over 17 amino acids. Trimming left V 5 bases short and J 5 bases short, with 23 bases between.